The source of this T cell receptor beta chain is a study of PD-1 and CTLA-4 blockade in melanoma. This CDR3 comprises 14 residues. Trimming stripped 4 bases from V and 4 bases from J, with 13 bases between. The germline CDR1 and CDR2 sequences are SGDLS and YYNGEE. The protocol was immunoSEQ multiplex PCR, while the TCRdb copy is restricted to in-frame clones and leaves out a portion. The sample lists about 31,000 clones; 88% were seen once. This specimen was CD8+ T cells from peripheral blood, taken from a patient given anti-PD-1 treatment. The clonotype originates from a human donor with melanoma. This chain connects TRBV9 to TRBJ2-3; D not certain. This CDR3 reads CASSRSGLADTQYF. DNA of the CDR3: TGTGCCAGCAGCAGGTCCGGGTTAGCAGATACGCAGTATTTT.